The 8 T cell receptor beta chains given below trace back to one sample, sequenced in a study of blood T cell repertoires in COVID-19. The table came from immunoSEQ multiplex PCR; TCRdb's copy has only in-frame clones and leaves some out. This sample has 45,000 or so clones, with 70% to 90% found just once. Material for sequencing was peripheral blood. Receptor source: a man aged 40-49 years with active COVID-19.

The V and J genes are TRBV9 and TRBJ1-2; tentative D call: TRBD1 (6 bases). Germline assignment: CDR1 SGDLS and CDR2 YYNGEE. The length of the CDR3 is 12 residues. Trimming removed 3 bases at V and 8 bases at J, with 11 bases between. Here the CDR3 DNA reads TGTGCCAGCAGCGCCCTCAGGGGCGGCTACACCTTC. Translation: CASSALRGGYTF.

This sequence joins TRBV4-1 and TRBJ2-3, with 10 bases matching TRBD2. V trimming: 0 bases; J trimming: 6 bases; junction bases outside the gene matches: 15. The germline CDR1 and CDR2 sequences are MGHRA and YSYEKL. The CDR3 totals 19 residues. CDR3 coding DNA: TGCGCCAGCAGCCAAGATGGTTATCTAGCGGGAGAGGAGGAGGATACGCAGTATTTT. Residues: CASSQDGYLAGEEEDTQYF.

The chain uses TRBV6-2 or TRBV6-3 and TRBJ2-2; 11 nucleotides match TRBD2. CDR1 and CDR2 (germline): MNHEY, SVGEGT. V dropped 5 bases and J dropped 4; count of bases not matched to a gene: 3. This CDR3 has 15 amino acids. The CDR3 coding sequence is TGTGCCAGCAGTGCAGGGACTAGCGGCACCGGGGAGCTGTTTTTT. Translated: CASSAGTSGTGELFF.

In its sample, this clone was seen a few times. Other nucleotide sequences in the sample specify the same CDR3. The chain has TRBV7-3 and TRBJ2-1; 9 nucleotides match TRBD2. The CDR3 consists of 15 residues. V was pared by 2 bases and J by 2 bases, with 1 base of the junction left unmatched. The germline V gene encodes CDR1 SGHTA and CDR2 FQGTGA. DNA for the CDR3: TGTGCCAGCAGCTTAGCGGGAGGGACCTACAATGAGCAGTTCTTC. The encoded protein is CASSLAGGTYNEQFF.

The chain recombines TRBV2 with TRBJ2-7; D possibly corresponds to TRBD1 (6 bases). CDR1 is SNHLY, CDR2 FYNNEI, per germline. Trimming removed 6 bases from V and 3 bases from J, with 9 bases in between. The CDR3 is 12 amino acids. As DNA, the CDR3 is TGTGCCAGCAGCGGACAGTTCTACGAGCAGTACTTC. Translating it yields CASSGQFYEQYF.

The CDR3 DNA follows: TGTGCCAGCAGCCAAGACCCGGAGACCCAGTACTTC. The encoded protein is CASSQDPETQYF. The chain combines TRBV3-1 (or the pseudogene TRBV3-2) with TRBJ2-5; no definite D call. Trimming removed 0 bases at V and 5 bases at J, with 4 bases between. The CDR3 runs 12 residues. Germline CDR1 reads LGHDT; CDR2 reads YNNKEL (reference sequence).

This CDR3 reads CASCRGAYEQYF. The DNA for the CDR3 is TGTGCCAGCTGCAGGGGGGCCTACGAGCAGTACTTC. V gene TRBV28 combines with J gene TRBJ2-7, with D possibly being TRBD1 (7 bases). The CDR3 consists of 12 residues. The germline V and J ends were trimmed by 8 bases and 2 bases, with 10 bases remaining between them. Looked up from germline, CDR1 is MDHEN and CDR2 is SYDVKM.

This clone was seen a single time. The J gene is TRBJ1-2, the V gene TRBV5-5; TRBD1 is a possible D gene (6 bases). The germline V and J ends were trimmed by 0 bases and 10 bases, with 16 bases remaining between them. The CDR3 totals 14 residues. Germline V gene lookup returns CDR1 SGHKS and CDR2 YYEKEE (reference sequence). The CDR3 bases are TGTGCCAGCAGCTTGGGGACAGATGGTCGCGACTACACCTTC. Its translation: CASSLGTDGRDYTF.